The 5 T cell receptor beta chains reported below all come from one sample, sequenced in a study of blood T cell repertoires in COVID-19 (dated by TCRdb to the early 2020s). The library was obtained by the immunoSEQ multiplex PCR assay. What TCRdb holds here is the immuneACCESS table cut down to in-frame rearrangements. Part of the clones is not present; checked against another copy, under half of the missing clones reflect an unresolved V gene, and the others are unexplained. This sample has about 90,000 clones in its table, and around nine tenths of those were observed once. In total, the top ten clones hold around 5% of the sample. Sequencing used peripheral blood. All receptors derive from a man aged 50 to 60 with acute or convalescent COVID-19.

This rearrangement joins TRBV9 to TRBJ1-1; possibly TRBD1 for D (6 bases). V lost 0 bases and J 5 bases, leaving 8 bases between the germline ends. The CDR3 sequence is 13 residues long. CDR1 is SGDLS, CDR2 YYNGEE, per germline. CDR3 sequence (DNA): TGTGCCAGCAGCGTAGCTACAGGGACTGAAGCTTTCTTT. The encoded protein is CASSVATGTEAFF.

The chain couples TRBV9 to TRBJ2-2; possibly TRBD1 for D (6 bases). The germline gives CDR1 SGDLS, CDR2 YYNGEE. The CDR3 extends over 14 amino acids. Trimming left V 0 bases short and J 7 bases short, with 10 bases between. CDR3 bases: TGTGCCAGCAGCGTAGGGGGGCAAATCGGGGAGCTGTTTTTT. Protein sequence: CASSVGGQIGELFF.

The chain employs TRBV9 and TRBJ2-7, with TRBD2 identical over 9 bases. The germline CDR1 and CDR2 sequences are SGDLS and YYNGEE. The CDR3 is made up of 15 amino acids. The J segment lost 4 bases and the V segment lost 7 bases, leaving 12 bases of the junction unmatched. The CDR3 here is CASSLFSGSLYEQYF. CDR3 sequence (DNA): TGTGCCAGCTCTCTTTTTAGCGGGAGCCTTTACGAGCAGTACTTC.

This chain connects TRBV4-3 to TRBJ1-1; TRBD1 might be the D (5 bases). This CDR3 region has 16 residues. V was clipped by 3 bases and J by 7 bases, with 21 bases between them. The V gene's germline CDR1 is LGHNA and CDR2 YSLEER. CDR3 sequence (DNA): TGCGCCAGCAGCCATGGGTGGGGAGGGAGGGACGATGAAGCTTTCTTT. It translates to CASSHGWGGRDDEAFF.

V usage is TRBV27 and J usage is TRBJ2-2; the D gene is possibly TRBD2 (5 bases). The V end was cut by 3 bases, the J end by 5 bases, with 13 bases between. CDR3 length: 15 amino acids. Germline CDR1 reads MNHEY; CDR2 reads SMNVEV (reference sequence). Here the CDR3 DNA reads TGTGCCAGCAGTTTTGTCTTTTCGGGGACCGGGGAGCTGTTTTTT. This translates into CASSFVFSGTGELFF.